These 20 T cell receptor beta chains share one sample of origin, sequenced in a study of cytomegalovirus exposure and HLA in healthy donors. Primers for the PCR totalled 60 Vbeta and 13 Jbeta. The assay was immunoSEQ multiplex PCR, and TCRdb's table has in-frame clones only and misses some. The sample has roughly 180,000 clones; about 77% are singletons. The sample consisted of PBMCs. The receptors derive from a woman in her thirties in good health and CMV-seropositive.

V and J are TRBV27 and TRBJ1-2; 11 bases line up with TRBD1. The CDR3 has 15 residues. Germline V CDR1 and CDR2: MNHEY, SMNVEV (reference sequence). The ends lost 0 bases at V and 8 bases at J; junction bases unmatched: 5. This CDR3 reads CASSLSGTGGRGYTF. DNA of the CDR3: TGTGCCAGCAGTTTATCAGGGACAGGGGGACGAGGCTACACCTTC.

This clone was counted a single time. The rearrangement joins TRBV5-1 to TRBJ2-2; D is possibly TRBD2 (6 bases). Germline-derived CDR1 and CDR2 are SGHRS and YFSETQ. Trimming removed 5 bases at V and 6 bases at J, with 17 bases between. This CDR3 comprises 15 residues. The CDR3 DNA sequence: TGCGCCAGCAGTTACGGGACTCGAGATCCCGGGGAGCTGTTTTTT. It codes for CASSYGTRDPGELFF.

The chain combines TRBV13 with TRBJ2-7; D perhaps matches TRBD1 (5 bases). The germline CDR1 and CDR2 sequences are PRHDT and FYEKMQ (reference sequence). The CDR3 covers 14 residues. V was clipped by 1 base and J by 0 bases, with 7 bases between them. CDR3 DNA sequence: TGTGCCAGCAGCTTAGAGCAGGGCTCCTACGAGCAGTACTTC. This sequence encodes CASSLEQGSYEQYF.

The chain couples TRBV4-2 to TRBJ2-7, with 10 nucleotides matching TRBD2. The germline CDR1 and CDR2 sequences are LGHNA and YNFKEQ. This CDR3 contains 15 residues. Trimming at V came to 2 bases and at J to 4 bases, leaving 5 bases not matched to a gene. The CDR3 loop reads CASSQPSGGVYEQYF. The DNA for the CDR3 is TGTGCCAGCAGCCAACCGAGCGGGGGGGTATACGAGCAGTACTTC.

CDR3 nucleotides: TGCGCCAGCAGCGAAACATTTGCAACTAATGAAAAACTGTTTTTT. Its protein product is CASSETFATNEKLFF. The chain has TRBV5-1 and TRBJ1-4; D gene ambiguous. CDR1 and CDR2 from the germline V gene are SGHRS and YFSETQ. Trimming took off 4 bases at V and 0 bases at J, with 10 bases between the two ends. The CDR3 extends over 15 amino acids.

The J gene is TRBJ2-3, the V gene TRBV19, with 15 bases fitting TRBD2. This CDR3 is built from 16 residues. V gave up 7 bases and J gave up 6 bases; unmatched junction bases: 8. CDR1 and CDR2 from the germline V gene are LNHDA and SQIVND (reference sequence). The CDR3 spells CASNPRTSGGADTQYF. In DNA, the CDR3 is TGTGCCAGTAACCCTCGGACTAGCGGGGGGGCCGATACGCAGTATTTT.

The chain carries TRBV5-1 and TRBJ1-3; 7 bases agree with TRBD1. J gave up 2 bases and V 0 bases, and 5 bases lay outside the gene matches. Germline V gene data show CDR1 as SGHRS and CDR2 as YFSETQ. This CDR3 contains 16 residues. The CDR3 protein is CASSLEGRGAGNTIYF. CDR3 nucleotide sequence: TGCGCCAGCAGCTTGGAGGGCAGGGGGGCTGGAAACACCATATATTTT.

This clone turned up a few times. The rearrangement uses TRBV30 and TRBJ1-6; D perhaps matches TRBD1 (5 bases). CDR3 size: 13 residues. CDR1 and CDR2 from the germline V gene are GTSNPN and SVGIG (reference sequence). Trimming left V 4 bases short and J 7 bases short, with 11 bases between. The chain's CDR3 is CAWTGPRNSPLHF. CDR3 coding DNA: TGTGCCTGGACAGGGCCCCGGAATTCACCCCTCCACTTT.

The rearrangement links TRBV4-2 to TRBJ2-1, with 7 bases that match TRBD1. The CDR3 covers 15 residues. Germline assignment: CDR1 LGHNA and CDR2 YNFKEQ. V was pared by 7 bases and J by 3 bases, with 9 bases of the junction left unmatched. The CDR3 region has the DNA TGTGCCAGCACCCCGGTGAGGGACAGCTACAATGAGCAGTTCTTC. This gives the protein CASTPVRDSYNEQFF.

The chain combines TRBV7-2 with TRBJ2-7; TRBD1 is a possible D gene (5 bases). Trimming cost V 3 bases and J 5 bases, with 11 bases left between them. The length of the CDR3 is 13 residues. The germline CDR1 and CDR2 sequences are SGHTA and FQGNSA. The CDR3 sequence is CASSLNAGNEQYF. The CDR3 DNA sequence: TGTGCCAGCAGCTTGAATGCAGGGAACGAGCAGTACTTC.

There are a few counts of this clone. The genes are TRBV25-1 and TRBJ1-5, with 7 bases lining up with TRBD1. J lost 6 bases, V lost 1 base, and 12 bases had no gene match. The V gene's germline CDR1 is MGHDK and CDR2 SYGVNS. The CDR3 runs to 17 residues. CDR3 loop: CASSESNERQGGQPQHF. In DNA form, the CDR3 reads TGTGCCAGCAGTGAATCTAACGAGAGACAGGGAGGTCAGCCCCAGCATTTT. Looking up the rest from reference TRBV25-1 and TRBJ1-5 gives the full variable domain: EADIYQTPRYLVIGTGKKITLECSQTMGHDKMYWYQQDPGMELHLIHYSYGVNSTEKGDLSSESTVSRIRTEHFPLTLESARPSHTSQYLCASSESNERQGGQPQHFGDGTRLSIL.

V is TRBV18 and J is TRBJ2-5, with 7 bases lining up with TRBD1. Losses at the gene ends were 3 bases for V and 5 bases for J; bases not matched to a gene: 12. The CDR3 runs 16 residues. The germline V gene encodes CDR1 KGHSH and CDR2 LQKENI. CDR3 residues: CASSPRGDSQRETQYF. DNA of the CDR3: TGTGCCAGCTCACCGCGTGGGGACAGCCAACGGGAGACCCAGTACTTC.

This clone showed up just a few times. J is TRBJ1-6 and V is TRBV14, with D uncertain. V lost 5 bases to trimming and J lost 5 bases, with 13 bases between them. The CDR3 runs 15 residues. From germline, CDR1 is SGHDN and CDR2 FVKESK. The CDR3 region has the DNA TGTGCCAGCAGCTTGAGCCCCGTCGATAATTCACCCCTCCACTTT. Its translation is CASSLSPVDNSPLHF.

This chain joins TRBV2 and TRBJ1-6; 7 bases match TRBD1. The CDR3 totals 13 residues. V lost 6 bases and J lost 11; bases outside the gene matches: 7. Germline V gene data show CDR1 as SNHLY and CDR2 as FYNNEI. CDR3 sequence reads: CASSRDREPPLHF. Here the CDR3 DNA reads TGTGCCAGCAGCCGGGACAGAGAACCACCCCTCCACTTT.

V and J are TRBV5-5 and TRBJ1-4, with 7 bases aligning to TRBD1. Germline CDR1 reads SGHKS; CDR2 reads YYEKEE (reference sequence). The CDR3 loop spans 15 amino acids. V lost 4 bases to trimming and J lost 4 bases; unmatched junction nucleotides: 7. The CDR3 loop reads CASSPQGVHNEKLFF. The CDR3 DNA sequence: TGTGCCAGCAGCCCCCAGGGGGTCCATAATGAAAAACTGTTTTTT.

This CDR3 reads CASSQEERGGWETQYF. DNA of the CDR3: TGCGCCAGCAGCCAAGAGGAGCGGGGGGGATGGGAGACCCAGTACTTC. The rearrangement uses TRBV4-3 and TRBJ2-5; 10 nucleotides match TRBD2. Germline V CDR1 and CDR2: LGHNA, YSLEER. J gave up 5 bases and V 0 bases, and 6 bases lay outside the gene matches. The CDR3 contains 16 residues.

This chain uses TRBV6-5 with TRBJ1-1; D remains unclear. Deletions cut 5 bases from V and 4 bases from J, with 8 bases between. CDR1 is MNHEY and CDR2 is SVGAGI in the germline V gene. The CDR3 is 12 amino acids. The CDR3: CASSQEGTEAFF. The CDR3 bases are TGTGCCAGCAGTCAGGAGGGCACTGAAGCTTTCTTT.

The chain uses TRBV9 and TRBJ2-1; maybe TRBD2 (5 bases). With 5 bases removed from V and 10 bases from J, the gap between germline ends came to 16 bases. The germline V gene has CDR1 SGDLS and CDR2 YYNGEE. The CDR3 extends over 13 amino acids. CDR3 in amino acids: CASRGGLGNEQFF. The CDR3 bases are TGTGCCAGCAGGGGTGGTCTCGGGAACGAGCAGTTCTTC. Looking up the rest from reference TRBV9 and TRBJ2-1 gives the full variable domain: DSGVTQTPKHLITATGQRVTLRCSPRSGDLSVYWYQQSLDQGLQFLIQYYNGEERAKGNILERFSAQQFPDLHSELNLSSLELGDSALYFCASRGGLGNEQFFGPGTRLTVL.

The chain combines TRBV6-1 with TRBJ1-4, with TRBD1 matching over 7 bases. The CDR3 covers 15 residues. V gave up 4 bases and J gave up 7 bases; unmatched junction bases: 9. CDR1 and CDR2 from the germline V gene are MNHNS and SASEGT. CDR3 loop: CASSVEGAVGEKLFF. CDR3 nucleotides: TGTGCCAGCAGTGTTGAGGGGGCGGTGGGTGAAAAACTGTTTTTT.

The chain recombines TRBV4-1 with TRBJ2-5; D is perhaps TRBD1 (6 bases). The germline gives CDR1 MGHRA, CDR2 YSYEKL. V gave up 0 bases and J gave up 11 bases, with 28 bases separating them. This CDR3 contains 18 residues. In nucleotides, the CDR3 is TGCGCCAGCAGCCAAGAGGGAAGTTGGGTAGCAGGCAGGGGTGAGCAGTACTTC. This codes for CASSQEGSWVAGRGEQYF.